Here is one TCR beta chain with its context. Its antigen is not identified. Germline trimming cut 6 bases from V and 3 bases from J; bases unmatched to any gene: 10. The CDR3 contains 15 residues. Per the germline V gene, CDR1 is MNHEY and CDR2 is SVGAGI. The PCR used 60 Vbeta and 13 Jbeta primers. Produced via immunoSEQ multiplex PCR; TCRdb's table is partial and in-frame only. The sample holds about 160,000 clones, about 81% seen once. The data stem from a study of cytomegalovirus exposure and HLA in healthy donors. General study points: For most subjects, TCR beta sequences were reported to predict HLA-A and HLA-B alleles with accuracy. Some V segments could not be told apart, so they were left out, TRBV6-2 and TRBV6-3 among them.

The clonotype comes from a young woman in good health and CMV-seronegative. The sequenced sample consisted of PBMCs. The chain recombines TRBV6-5 with TRBJ2-7; 8 nucleotides match TRBD2. CDR3 sequence: CASRQQVGTSYEQYF. The CDR3 nucleotides are TGTGCCAGCAGACAACAGGTCGGGACTAGCTACGAGCAGTACTTC.